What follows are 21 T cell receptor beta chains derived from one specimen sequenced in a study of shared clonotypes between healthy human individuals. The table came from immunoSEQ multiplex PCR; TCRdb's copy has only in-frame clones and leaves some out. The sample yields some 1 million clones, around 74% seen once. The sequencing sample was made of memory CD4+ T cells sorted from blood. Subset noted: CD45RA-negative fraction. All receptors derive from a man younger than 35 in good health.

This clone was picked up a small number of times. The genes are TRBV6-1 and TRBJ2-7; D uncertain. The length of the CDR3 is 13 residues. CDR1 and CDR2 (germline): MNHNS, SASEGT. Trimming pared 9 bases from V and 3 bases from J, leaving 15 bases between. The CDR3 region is CASQTGPRYEQYF. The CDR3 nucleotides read TGTGCCAGTCAGACGGGTCCCCGCTACGAGCAGTACTTC.

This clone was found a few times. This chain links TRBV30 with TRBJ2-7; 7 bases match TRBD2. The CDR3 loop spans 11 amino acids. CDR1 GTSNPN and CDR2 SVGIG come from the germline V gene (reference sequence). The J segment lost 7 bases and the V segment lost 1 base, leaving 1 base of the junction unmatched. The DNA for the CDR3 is TGTGCCTGGAGTGGGGAGGGAGAGCAGTACTTC. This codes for CAWSGEGEQYF.

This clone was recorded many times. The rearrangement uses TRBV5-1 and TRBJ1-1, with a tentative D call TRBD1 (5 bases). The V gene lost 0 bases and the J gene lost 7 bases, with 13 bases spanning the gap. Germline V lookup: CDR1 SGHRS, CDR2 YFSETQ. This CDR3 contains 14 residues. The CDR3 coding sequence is TGCGCCAGCAGCTTGGGATACGGGGGTAATGAAGCTTTCTTT. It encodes CASSLGYGGNEAFF.

The CDR3 here is CASSLRTGLNTEAFF. DNA of the CDR3: TGTGCCAGTAGTCTCAGGACAGGATTGAACACTGAAGCTTTCTTT. The chain couples TRBV19 to TRBJ1-1, with TRBD1 matching over 7 bases. This CDR3 contains 15 residues. Germline-derived CDR1 and CDR2 are LNHDA and SQIVND (reference sequence). The ends lost 5 bases at V and 0 bases at J; junction bases unmatched: 6.

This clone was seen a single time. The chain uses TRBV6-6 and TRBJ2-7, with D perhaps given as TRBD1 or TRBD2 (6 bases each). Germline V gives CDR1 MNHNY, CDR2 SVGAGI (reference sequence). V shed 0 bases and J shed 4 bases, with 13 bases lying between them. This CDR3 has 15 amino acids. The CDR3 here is CASSYSMGAGYEQYF. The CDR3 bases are TGTGCCAGCAGTTACTCTATGGGGGCGGGATACGAGCAGTACTTC.

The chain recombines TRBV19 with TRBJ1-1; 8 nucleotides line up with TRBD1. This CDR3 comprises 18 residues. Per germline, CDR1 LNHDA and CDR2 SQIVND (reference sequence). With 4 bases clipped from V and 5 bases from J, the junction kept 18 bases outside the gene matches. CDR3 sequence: CASSKTSTSGGARTEAFF. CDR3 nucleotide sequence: TGTGCCAGTAGTAAAACCAGCACGTCAGGGGGCGCGAGGACTGAAGCTTTCTTT.

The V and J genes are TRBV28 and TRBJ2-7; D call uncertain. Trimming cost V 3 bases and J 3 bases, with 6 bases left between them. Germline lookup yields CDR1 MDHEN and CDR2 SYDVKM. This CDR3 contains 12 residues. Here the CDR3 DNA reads TGTGCCAGCAGTTTCCGGATCTACGAGCAGTACTTC. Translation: CASSFRIYEQYF.

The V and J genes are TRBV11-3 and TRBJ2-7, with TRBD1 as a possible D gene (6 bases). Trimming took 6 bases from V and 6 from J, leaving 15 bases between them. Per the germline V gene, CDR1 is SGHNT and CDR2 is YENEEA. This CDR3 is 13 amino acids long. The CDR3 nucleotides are TGTGCCAGCAGTCTCAACCAGGGGTCCGAGCAGTACTTC. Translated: CASSLNQGSEQYF.

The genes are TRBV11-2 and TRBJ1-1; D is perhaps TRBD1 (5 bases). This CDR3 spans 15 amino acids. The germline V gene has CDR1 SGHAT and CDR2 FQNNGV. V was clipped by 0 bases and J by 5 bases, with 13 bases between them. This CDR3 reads CASSLDRTEGTEAFF. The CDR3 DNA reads TGTGCCAGCAGCTTAGACCGGACGGAGGGGACTGAAGCTTTCTTT.

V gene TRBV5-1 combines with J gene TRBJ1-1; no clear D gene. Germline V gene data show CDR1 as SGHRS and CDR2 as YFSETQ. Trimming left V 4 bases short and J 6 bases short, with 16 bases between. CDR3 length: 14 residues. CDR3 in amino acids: CASSLSQQRPEAFF. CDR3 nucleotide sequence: TGCGCCAGCAGCCTCAGCCAGCAGAGGCCTGAAGCTTTCTTT.

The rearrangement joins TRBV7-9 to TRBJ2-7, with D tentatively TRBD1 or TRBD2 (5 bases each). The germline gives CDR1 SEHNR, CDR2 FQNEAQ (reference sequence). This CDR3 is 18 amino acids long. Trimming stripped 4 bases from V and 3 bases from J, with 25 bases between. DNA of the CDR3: TGTGCCAGCAGCTACGAGGGTCTGGTGCTGAGGGGTAGCTACGAGCAGTACTTC. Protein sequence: CASSYEGLVLRGSYEQYF.

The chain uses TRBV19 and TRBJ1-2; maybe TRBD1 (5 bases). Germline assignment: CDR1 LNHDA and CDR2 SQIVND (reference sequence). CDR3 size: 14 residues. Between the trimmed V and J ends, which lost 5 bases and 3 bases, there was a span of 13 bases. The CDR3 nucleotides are TGTGCCAGTAGTCCACGGGGGACTGACTATGGCTACACCTTC. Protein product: CASSPRGTDYGYTF.

The CDR3 sequence is CASSEYGQGTANYGYTF. DNA for the CDR3: TGTGCCAGCAGTGAATATGGACAGGGGACAGCTAACTATGGCTACACCTTC. The chain uses TRBV2 and TRBJ1-2, with 9 bases aligning to TRBD1. The germline V gene encodes CDR1 SNHLY and CDR2 FYNNEI. The CDR3 is made up of 17 amino acids. J gave up 0 bases and V 2 bases, and 7 bases lay outside the gene matches. Complete variable domain (other parts from reference TRBV2 and TRBJ1-2): EPEVTQTPSHQVTQMGQEVILRCVPISNHLYFYWYRQILGQKVEFLVSFYNNEISEKSEIFDDQFSVERPDGSNFTLKIRSTKLEDSAMYFCASSEYGQGTANYGYTFGSGTRLTVV.

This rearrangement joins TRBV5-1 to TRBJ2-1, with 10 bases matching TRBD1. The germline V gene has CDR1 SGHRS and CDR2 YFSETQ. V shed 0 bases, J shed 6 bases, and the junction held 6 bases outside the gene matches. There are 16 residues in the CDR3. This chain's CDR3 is CASSLAGTGVVNEQFF. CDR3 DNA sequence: TGCGCCAGCAGCTTGGCTGGGACAGGGGTGGTCAATGAGCAGTTCTTC.

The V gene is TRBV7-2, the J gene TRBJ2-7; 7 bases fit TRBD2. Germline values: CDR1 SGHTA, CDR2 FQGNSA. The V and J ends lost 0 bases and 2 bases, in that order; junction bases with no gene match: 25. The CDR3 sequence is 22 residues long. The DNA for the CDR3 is TGTGCCAGCAGCTTAGCTGGTTTCGACGGGAGGAGTATGGGGGGTCACCCCTACGAGCAGTACTTC. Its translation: CASSLAGFDGRSMGGHPYEQYF. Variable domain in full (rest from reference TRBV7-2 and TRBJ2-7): GAGVSQSPSNKVTEKGKDVELRCDPISGHTALYWYRQSLGQGLEFLIYFQGNSAPDKSGLPSDRFSAERTGGSVSTLTIQRTQQEDSAVYLCASSLAGFDGRSMGGHPYEQYFGPGTRLTVT.

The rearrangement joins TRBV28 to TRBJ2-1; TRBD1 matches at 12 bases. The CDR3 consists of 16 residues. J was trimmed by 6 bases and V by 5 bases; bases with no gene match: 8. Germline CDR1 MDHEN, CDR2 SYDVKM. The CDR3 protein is CASSPGTGGAVNEQFF. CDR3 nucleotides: TGTGCCAGCAGTCCCGGGACAGGGGGCGCAGTCAATGAGCAGTTCTTC.

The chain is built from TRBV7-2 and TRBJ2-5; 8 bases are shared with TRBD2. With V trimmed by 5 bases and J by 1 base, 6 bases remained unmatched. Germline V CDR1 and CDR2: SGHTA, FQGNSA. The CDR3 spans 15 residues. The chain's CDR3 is CASSLRAGGQETQYF. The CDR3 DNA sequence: TGTGCCAGCAGCCTCCGTGCGGGGGGCCAAGAGACCCAGTACTTC.

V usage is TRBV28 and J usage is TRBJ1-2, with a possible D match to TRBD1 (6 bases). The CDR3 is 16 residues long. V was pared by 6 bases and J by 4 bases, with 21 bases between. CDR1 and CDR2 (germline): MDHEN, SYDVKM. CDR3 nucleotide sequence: TGTGCCAGCAGCGATGTTGGGATCGGAGGGGGCTATGGCTACACCTTC. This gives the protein CASSDVGIGGGYGYTF.

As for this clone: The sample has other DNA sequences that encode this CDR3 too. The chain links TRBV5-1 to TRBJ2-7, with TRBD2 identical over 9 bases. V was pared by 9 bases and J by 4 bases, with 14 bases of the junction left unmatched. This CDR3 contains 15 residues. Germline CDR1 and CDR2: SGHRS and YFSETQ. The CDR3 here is CATRPSTSGGYEQYF. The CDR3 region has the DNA TGCGCCACGCGTCCGTCGACTAGCGGCGGATACGAGCAGTACTTC.

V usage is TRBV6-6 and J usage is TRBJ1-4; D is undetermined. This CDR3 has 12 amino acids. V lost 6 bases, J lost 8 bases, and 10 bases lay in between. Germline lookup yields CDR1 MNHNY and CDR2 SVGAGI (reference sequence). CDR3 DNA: TGTGCCAGCAGGTCGCCGAACGAAAAACTGTTTTTT. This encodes CASRSPNEKLFF.

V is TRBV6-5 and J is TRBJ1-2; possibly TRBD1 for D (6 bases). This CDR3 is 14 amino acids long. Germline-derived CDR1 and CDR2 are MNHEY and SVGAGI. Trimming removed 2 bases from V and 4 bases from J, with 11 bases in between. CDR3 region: CASSYGGLIYGYTF. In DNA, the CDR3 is TGTGCCAGCAGTTACGGGGGGCTGATCTATGGCTACACCTTC.